The 10 T cell receptor beta chains reported below all come from one sample, sequenced in a study of shared clonotypes between healthy human individuals. Profiling relied on immunoSEQ multiplex PCR, and the TCRdb table lists in-frame clones only, not all of them. The table has about 660,000 clones, around 72% seen once. Sequences were obtained from memory CD4+ T cells sorted from blood. This sample's subset: CD45RA-negative fraction. Receptors originate from a woman aged 25-40 years in good health.

This rearrangement joins TRBV11-2 to TRBJ1-2; D might be TRBD1 (5 bases). This CDR3 is 13 amino acids long. Germline V CDR1 and CDR2: SGHAT, FQNNGV. V was shortened by 5 bases and J by 3 bases, with 10 bases between the two germline ends. The CDR3 protein is CASSAGQDYGYTF. In DNA, the CDR3 is TGTGCCAGCAGCGCCGGACAAGACTATGGCTACACCTTC.

The rearrangement links TRBV6-1 to TRBJ1-1; D gene unclear. Germline lookup yields CDR1 MNHNS and CDR2 SASEGT. V lost 5 bases, J lost 4 bases, and 14 bases lay in between. CDR3 size: 14 residues. CDR3 in amino acids: CASSRTLLGTEAFF. The DNA of the CDR3 is TGTGCCAGCAGTAGGACTCTGCTGGGCACTGAAGCTTTCTTT.

The chain is built from TRBV11-2 and TRBJ2-2; 10 nucleotides line up with TRBD2. The V segment lost 3 bases and the J segment 5 bases; nucleotides outside the gene matches: 3. CDR1 is SGHAT, CDR2 FQNNGV, per germline. This CDR3 is built from 15 residues. CDR3 coding DNA: TGTGCCAGCAGCTTGCAACTAGCGGGAACCGGGGAGCTGTTTTTT. This sequence encodes CASSLQLAGTGELFF.

The chain joins TRBV5-8 to TRBJ2-3, with D possibly being TRBD1 (5 bases). The CDR3 consists of 15 residues. The V end was cut by 0 bases, the J end by 6 bases, with 14 bases between. CDR1 is SGHTS and CDR2 is YDEGEE in the germline V gene. The DNA for the CDR3 is TGTGCCAGCAGCTTGGTACGGCAGGGATGGGATACGCAGTATTTT. Its protein product is CASSLVRQGWDTQYF.

The V and J genes are TRBV28 and TRBJ2-4; 9 bases line up with TRBD2. J was trimmed by 0 bases and V by 3 bases; bases with no gene match: 6. The CDR3 extends over 17 amino acids. Germline values: CDR1 MDHEN, CDR2 SYDVKM. The CDR3 here is CASSLAGGGLAKNIQYF. In DNA form, the CDR3 reads TGTGCCAGCAGTTTGGCGGGAGGGGGCTTAGCCAAAAACATTCAGTACTTC.

The chain links TRBV10-3 to TRBJ2-1, with 8 bases lining up with TRBD2. The CDR3 has 17 amino acids. CDR1 and CDR2 (germline): ENHRY, SYGVKD. After removal of 0 bases from V and 5 bases from J, the junction contained 9 bases not matched to a gene. This chain's CDR3 is CAISESFQRGLNNEQFF. CDR3 nucleotide sequence: TGTGCCATCAGTGAGTCGTTTCAGCGGGGGCTGAACAATGAGCAGTTCTTC.

The DNA of the CDR3 is TGTGCCAGTAGCCGGGCCCCATCGGGCCCTGAAGCTTTCTTT. Its protein product is CASSRAPSGPEAFF. This chain links TRBV19 with TRBJ1-1; D not resolved. Germline assignment: CDR1 LNHDA and CDR2 SQIVND (reference sequence). Deletions cut 6 bases from V and 6 bases from J, with 17 bases between. The CDR3 has 14 residues.

This rearrangement joins TRBV29-1 to TRBJ1-4; tentatively, D is TRBD1 (6 bases). V was pared by 3 bases and J by 10 bases, with 15 bases between. The CDR3 has 13 residues. Germline CDR1 is SQVTM and CDR2 is ANQGSEA. The CDR3 DNA is TGCAGCGTTGATGCCGGGGGCGCCGGAAAACTGTTTTTT. Protein: CSVDAGGAGKLFF.

This clone showed up many times. The genes are TRBV9 and TRBJ2-7; D uncertain. The length of the CDR3 is 16 residues. The V end lost 3 bases, the J end lost 3 bases, and 19 bases lay between the germline ends. Germline CDR1 reads SGDLS; CDR2 reads YYNGEE. DNA of the CDR3: TGTGCCAGCAGCGCACAAGTGGACCCCACCCTCTACGAGCAGTACTTC. Its translation: CASSAQVDPTLYEQYF.

The chain links TRBV28 to TRBJ1-3, with unresolved D. The germline gives CDR1 MDHEN, CDR2 SYDVKM. V dropped 8 bases and J dropped 0 bases, with 8 bases sitting between them. There are 13 residues in the CDR3. This chain's CDR3 is CASGINSGNTIYF. The CDR3 DNA reads TGTGCCAGCGGGATAAACTCTGGAAACACCATATATTTT.